This T cell receptor beta chain was identified during a study of cytomegalovirus exposure and HLA in healthy donors. Study-level information: The roughly 120 validation repertoires matched the approximately 700 first-cohort repertoires in platform, a later analysis reported.

Study-level points and caveats: Many donors carried some public TCRs, although rarity characterized most TCR sequences. Cytomegalovirus association was listed for around 180 TCR beta chains.

This table comes from immunoSEQ multiplex PCR, and its TCRdb copy is limited to in-frame clones, with some not included. The repertoire holds 130,000 to 150,000 clones, roughly nine tenths seen once, with 2.5% to 4% in the top ten. Concerning this clone: The antigen is not known.

The CDR3 is 14 amino acids. Germline V gene sequence: CDR1 MNHNS, CDR2 SASEGT. V shed 9 bases and J shed 5 bases, with 19 bases lying between them. This chain uses TRBV6-1 with TRBJ2-5; D is ambiguous. This receptor was obtained from a young woman in good health and CMV-seropositive. What was sequenced was PBMCs. This CDR3 reads CASRKSPLSETQYF. CDR3 DNA: TGTGCCAGTAGAAAGTCGCCCTTGTCGGAGACCCAGTACTTC.